This TCR beta chain appears in the sequencing data of a study of T cell repertoires in cytomegalovirus infection. This clonotype came up a few times. The antigen remains undetermined. TCRdb itself ran the reads through MiXCR, one entry per CDR3 protein. The sample yields about 890,000 distinct CDR3 sequences, about a third seen once. CDR1 and CDR2 from the germline V gene are LGHNA and YSLEER. Trimming stripped 0 bases from V and 0 bases from J, with 11 bases between. This CDR3 contains 16 residues. This sequence originates from a human donor in good health (CMV status not recorded). Some clones in this sample may be carry-over from other donors' samples. The V and J genes are TRBV4-3 and TRBJ2-5; a weak D match, TRBD2 (6 bases). The sample here was cultured CD8+ T cells from PBMCs, taken from culture after CMV antigen stimulation. The DNA for the CDR3 is TGCGCCAGCAGCCAAGAGCTAGCGTCGTACCAAGAGACCCAGTACTTC. It is translated as CASSQELASYQETQYF.